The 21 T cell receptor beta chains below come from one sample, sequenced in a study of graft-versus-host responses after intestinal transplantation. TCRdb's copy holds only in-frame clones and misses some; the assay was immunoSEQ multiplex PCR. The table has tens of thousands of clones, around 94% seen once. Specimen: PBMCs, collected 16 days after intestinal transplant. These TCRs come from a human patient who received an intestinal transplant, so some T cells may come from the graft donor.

The CDR3 DNA reads TGTGCCAGTAGTATAGGAGGCTCCTACGAGCAGTACTTC. Translating it yields CASSIGGSYEQYF. The chain employs TRBV19 and TRBJ2-7; the D is unclear. The CDR3 totals 13 residues. V was trimmed by 1 base and J by 0 bases, leaving 4 bases between them. Germline V lookup: CDR1 LNHDA, CDR2 SQIVND (reference sequence).

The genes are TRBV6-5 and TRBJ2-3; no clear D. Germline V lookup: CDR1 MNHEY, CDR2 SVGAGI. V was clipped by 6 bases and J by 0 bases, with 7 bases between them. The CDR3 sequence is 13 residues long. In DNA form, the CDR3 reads TGTGCCAGCAGCATCATGAGCACAGATACGCAGTATTTT. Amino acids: CASSIMSTDTQYF.

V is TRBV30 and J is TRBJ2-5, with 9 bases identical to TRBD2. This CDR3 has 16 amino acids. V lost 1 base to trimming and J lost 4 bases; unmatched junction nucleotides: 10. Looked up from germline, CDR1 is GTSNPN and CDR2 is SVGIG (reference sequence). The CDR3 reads CAWSDPRREGLETQYF. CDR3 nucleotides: TGTGCCTGGAGTGACCCTCGGCGGGAGGGCCTAGAGACCCAGTACTTC.

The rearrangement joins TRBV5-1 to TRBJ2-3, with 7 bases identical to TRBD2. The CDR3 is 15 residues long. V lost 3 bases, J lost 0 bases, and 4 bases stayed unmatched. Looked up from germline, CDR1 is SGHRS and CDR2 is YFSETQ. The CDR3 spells CASSSAGASTDTQYF. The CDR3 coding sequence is TGCGCCAGCAGCTCGGCGGGAGCTAGCACAGATACGCAGTATTTT.

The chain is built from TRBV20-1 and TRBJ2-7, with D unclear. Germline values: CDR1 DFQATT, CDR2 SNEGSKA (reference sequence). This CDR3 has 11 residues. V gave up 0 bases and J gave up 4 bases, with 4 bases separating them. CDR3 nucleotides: TGCAGTGCTAGAGAAGTATACGAGCAGTACTTC. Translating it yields CSAREVYEQYF.

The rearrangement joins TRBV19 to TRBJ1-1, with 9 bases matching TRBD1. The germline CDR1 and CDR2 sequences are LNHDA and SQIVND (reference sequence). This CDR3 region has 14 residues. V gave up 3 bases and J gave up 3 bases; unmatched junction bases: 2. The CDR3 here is CASSMGQGYTEAFF. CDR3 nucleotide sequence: TGTGCCAGTAGTATGGGACAGGGATACACTGAAGCTTTCTTT.

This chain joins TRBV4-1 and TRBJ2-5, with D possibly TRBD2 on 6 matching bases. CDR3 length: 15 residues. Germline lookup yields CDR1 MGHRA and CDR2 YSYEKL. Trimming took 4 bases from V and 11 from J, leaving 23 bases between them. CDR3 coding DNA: TGCGCCAGCAGCCTCCGGGACTCTCCGAATGAAGAGCAGTACTTC. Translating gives CASSLRDSPNEEQYF.

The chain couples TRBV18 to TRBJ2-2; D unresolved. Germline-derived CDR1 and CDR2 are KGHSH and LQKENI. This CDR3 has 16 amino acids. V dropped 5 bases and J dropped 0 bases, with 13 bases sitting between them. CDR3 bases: TGTGCCAGCTCATCCCGGACGGAACCGAACACCGGGGAGCTGTTTTTT. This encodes CASSSRTEPNTGELFF.

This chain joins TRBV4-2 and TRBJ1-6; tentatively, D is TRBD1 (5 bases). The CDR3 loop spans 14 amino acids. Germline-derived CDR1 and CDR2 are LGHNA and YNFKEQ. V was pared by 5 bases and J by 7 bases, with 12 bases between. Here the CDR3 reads CASSDRQWNSPLHF. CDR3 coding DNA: TGTGCCAGCAGCGACCGACAGTGGAATTCACCCCTCCACTTT.

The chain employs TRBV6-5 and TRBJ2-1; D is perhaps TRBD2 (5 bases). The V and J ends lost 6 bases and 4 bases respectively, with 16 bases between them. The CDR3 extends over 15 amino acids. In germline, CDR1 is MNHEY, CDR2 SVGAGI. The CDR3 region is CASRPTPGGYNEQFF. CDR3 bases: TGTGCCAGCAGACCGACCCCGGGCGGGTACAATGAGCAGTTCTTC.

The CDR3 region has the DNA TGTGCCAGCAGTTCCAGGTTGGGTCAGCCCCAGCATTTT. This sequence encodes CASSSRLGQPQHF. The chain uses TRBV6-5 and TRBJ1-5; D is unresolved. This CDR3 comprises 13 residues. Germline V CDR1 and CDR2: MNHEY, SVGAGI. V was cut by 4 bases and J by 6 bases, with 10 bases left in between.

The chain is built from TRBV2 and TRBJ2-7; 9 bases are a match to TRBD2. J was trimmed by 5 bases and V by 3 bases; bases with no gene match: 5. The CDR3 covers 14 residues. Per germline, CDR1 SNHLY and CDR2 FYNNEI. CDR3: CASSERTSVHEQYF. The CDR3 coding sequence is TGTGCCAGCAGTGAGCGGACTAGCGTCCACGAGCAGTACTTC. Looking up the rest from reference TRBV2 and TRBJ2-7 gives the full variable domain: EPEVTQTPSHQVTQMGQEVILRCVPISNHLYFYWYRQILGQKVEFLVSFYNNEISEKSEIFDDQFSVERPDGSNFTLKIRSTKLEDSAMYFCASSERTSVHEQYFGPGTRLTVT.

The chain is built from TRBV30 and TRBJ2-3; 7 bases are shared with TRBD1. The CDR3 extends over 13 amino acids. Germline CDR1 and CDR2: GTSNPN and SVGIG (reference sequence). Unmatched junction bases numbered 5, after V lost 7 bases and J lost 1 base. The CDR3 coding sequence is TGTGCCTCTACAGGGGTGGGCACAGATACGCAGTATTTT. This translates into CASTGVGTDTQYF.

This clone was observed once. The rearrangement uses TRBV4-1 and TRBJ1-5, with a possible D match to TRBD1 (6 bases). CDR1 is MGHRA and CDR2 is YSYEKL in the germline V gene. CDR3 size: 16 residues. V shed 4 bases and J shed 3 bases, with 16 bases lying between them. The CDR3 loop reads CASSRFGGGHNQPQHF. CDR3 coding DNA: TGCGCCAGCAGCCGATTCGGGGGGGGGCACAATCAGCCCCAGCATTTT.

CDR3 coding DNA: TGCGCCAGCGGCAGTACCTACGAGCAGTACTTC. This gives the protein CASGSTYEQYF. V usage is TRBV10-2 and J usage is TRBJ2-7, with D uncertain. From germline, CDR1 is WSHSY and CDR2 SAAADI. The CDR3 has 11 residues. V gave up 8 bases and J gave up 2 bases, with 7 bases separating them.

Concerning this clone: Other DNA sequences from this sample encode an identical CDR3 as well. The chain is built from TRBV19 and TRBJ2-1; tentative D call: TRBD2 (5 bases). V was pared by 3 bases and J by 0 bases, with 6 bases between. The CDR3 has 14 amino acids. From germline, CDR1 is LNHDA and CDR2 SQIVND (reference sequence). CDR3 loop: CASSIGSSYNEQFF. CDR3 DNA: TGTGCCAGTAGTATTGGGAGCTCCTACAATGAGCAGTTCTTC.

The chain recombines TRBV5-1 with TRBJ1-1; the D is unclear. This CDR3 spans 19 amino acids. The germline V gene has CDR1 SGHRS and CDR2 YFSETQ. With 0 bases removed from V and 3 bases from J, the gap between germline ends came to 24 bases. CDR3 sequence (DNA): TGCGCCAGCAGCTTGGTGTTCTCCACCTGGCCAGACACAGACACTGAAGCTTTCTTT. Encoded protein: CASSLVFSTWPDTDTEAFF.

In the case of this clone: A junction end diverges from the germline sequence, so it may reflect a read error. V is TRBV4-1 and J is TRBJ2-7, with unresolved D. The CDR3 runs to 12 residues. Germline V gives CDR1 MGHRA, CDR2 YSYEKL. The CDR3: CASSQVGDEQYF. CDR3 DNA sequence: TGTGCCAGCAGCCAAGTAGGCGACGAGCAGTACTTC.

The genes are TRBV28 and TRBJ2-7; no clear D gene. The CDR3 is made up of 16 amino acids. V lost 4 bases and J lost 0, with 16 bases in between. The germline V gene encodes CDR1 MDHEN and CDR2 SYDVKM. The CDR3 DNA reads TGTGCCAGCAGTTCTCTCGACTCCCCCGGCTCCTACGAGCAGTACTTC. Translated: CASSSLDSPGSYEQYF.

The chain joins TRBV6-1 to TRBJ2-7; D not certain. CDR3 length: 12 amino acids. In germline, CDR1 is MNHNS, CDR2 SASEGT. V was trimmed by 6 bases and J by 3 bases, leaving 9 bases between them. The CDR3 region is CASRDLIYEQYF. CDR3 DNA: TGTGCCAGCAGGGACCTGATCTACGAGCAGTACTTC.

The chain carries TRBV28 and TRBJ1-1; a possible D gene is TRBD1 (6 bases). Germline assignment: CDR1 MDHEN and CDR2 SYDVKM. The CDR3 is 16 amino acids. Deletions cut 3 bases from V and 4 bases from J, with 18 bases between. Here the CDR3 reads CASSFLGGRGITEAFF. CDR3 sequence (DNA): TGTGCCAGCAGTTTTTTGGGGGGGCGCGGTATCACTGAAGCTTTCTTT.